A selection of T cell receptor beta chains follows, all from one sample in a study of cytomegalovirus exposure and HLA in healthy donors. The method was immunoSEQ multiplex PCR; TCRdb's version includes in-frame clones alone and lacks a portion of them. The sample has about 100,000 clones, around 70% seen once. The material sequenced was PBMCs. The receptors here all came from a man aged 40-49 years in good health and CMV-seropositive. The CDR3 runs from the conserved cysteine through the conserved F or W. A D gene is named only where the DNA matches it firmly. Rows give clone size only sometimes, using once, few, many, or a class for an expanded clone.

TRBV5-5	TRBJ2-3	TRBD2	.	TGTGCCAGCAGCTTGGGGCCTAGCGGGGCGGGGGCAGATACGCAGTATTTT	CASSLGPSGAGADTQYF
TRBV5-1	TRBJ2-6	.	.	TGCGCCAGCAGCCCACTAGATACTGGGGCCAACGTCCTGACTTTC	CASSPLDTGANVLTF
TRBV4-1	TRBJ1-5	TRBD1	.	TGCGCCAGCAGCCAAGGGACAGGGTCACATCAGCCCCAGCATTTT	CASSQGTGSHQPQHF
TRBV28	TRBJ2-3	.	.	TGTGCCAGCAGTGGGGGACTGAGCACAGATACGCAGTATTTT	CASSGGLSTDTQYF
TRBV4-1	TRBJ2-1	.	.	TGCGCCAGCAGCCAACATCGGGATATGGACAATGAGCAGTTCTTC	CASSQHRDMDNEQFF
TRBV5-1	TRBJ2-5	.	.	TGCGCCAGCAGCCCTCAAGAGACCCAGTACTTC	CASSPQETQYF
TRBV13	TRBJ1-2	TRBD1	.	TGTGCCAGCAGCTTAGGGGGACAGGGGGGCTATGGCTACACCTTC	CASSLGGQGGYGYTF
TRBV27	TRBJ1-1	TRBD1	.	TGTGCCAGCAGTATCACCGGGACAGCCGAAGCTTTCTTT	CASSITGTAEAFF
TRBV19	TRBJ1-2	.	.	TGTGCCAGTAGTATTAGCAGGGCGGCTGACTATGGCTACACCTTC	CASSISRAADYGYTF
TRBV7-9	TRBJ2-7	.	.	TGTGCCAGCAGCTTACCGGGGTCCTACGAGCAGTACTTC	CASSLPGSYEQYF
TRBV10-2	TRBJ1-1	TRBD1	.	TGCGCCAGCAAAGGGACAGCGAACACTGAAGCTTTCTTT	CASKGTANTEAFF
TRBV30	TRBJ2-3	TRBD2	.	TGTGCCTGGAGTCTCGCGGGAGGCACAGATACGCAGTATTTT	CAWSLAGGTDTQYF
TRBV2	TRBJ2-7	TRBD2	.	TGTGCCACCCAACGACTAGCAGTCCCCTACGAGCAGTACTTC	CATQRLAVPYEQYF
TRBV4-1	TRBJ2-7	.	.	TGCGCCAGCAGCCAAGATACAGTTAGCTACGAGCAGTACTTC	CASSQDTVSYEQYF
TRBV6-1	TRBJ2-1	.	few	TGTGCCAGCAGTGAGAGACCGGGGGATGAGCAGTTCTTC	CASSERPGDEQFF
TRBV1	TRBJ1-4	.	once	TGCACCAGCAGCCAACCCCGGACAGGGGGCAGTGAAAAACTGTTTTTT	CTSSQPRTGGSEKLFF
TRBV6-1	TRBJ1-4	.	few	TGTGCCAGCAGTGATGTGGAGTGGTCGGCAACTAATGAAAAACTGTTTTTT	CASSDVEWSATNEKLFF
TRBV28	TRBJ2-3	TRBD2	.	TGTGCCAGCAGGCCCGGGACTAGCCGTAGCACAGATACGCAGTATTTT	CASRPGTSRSTDTQYF
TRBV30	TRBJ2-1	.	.	TGTGCCCTATCCGGGGGAGGCTCTAATGAGCAGTTCTTC	CALSGGGSNEQFF
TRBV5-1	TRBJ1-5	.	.	TGCGCCAGCAGCATCTCTGGCAGGGGAAGCAATCAGCCCCAGCATTTT	CASSISGRGSNQPQHF
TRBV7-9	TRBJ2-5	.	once	TGTGCCAGCAGCTTTTGGACAGTCCAAGAGACCCAGTACTTC	CASSFWTVQETQYF
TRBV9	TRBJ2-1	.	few	TGTGCCAGCAGTCGGAGCGGTAGCTCCTACAATGAGCAGTTCTTC	CASSRSGSSYNEQFF
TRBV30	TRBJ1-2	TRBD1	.	TGTGCCTCAAGACAGGGGGCCACAAACTATGGCTACACCTTC	CASRQGATNYGYTF
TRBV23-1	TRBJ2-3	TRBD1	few	TGCGCCAGCAGTCCTCCCGACAGGGTCTTTCAGGATACGCAGTATTTT	CASSPPDRVFQDTQYF
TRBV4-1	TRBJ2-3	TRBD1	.	TGCGCCAGCAGCCAAATGCGGGACAGGGCGACAGATACGCAGTATTTT	CASSQMRDRATDTQYF
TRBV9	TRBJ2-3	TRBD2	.	TGTGCCAGCAGCGTAGCAGCGGGAGGGTTCGTTACAGATACGCAGTATTTT	CASSVAAGGFVTDTQYF
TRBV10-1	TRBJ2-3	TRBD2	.	TGCGCCAGCAGAGGGGGACTAGCGGGAGAAGTTACGCAGTATTTT	CASRGGLAGEVTQYF
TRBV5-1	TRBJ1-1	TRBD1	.	TGCGCCAGCAGCTTGGTTTGGCAGGGGGTTGAAGCTTTCTTT	CASSLVWQGVEAFF
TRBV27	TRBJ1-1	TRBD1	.	TGTGCCAGCAGTTCCACTCAGACAGGGGGGAACACTGAAGCTTTCTTT	CASSSTQTGGNTEAFF
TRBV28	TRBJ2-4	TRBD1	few	TGTGCCAGCAGTTTATGGACAGGGGCGGGAGCCAAAAACATTCAGTACTTC	CASSLWTGAGAKNIQYF
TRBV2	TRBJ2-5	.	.	TGTGCCAGCAGATCTACGGAGACCCAGTACTTC	CASRSTETQYF
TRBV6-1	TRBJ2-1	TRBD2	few	TGTGCCAGCACCAGCGGGGGGGACTACAATGAGCAGTTCTTC	CASTSGGDYNEQFF
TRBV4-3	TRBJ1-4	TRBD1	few	TGCGCCAGCAGCCAAGAAAGGGGACAGGGATATGAAAAACTGTTTTTT	CASSQERGQGYEKLFF
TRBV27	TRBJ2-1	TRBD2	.	TGTGCCAGCAGTCGCGTACAAACTGGGAGCGGGAGGACCCACAATGAGCAGTTCTTC	CASSRVQTGSGRTHNEQFF
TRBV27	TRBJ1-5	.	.	TGTGCCAGCAGTTCGAGCCTCCGCGGCAATCAGCCCCAGCATTTT	CASSSSLRGNQPQHF
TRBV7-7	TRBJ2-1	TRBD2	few	TGTGCTAGCAGCTTACTAGCGGGACCCTACGATGAGCAGTTCTTC	CASSLLAGPYDEQFF
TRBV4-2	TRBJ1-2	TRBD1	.	TGTGCCAGCAGCCAAGATCGGGGGACAGGAACATTCTATGGCTACACCTTC	CASSQDRGTGTFYGYTF
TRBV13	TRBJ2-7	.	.	TGTGCCAGCAGCCCAACTTGGGACTCCTGCGAGCAGTACTTC	CASSPTWDSCEQYF
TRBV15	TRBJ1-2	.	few	TGTGCCACCAGCAGAGATGGAGGTTCCCAGTCGCACTACACCTTC	CATSRDGGSQSHYTF
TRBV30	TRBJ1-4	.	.	TGTGCCTGGAATAAACTCGACAGCGGGGATGAAAAACTGTTTTTT	CAWNKLDSGDEKLFF
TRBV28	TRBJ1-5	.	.	TGTGCCAGCAGTTTCCGTCGCAATCAGCCCCAGCATTTT	CASSFRRNQPQHF
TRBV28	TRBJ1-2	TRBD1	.	TGTGCCAGCAGCCAGGGGGACTATGGCTACACCTTC	CASSQGDYGYTF
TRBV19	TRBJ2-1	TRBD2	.	TGTGCCAGTAGTGGCCGGGGACTAGCGTTGGGGAATGAGCAGTTCTTC	CASSGRGLALGNEQFF
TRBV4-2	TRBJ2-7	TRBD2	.	TGTGCCAGCAGCCAAGTCTACACTAGCGGGAGTTCCTACGAGCAGTACTTC	CASSQVYTSGSSYEQYF
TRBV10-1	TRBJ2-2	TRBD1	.	TGCGCCAGCAGTGGCCCAGGACAGGGCGAGGGACCGAACACCGGGGAGCTGTTTTTT	CASSGPGQGEGPNTGELFF
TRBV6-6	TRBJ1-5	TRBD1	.	TGTGCCAGCAGTTACCCCCGGGACAGAGATCAGCCCCAGCATTTT	CASSYPRDRDQPQHF